The clone carrying this T cell receptor beta chain was seen a few times. Profiled with immunoSEQ multiplex PCR; TCRdb holds only in-frame clones, not every one. This sample has approximately 73,000 clones; roughly 97% occur once, and the top ten carry roughly 0.35%. Germline CDR1 MRHNA, CDR2 SNTAGT. The ends lost 2 bases at V and 6 bases at J; junction bases unmatched: 7. The CDR3 contains 15 residues. This entry comes from a study of technical replicates of blood from a few donors. The sample was T cells isolated from PBMCs. The chain employs TRBV6-4 and TRBJ1-5; 7 bases agree with TRBD1. This TCR came from a human donor in good health. CDR3 sequence reads: CASSDEAGGSQPQHF. The CDR3 region has the DNA TGTGCCAGCAGTGACGAAGCAGGGGGGAGTCAGCCCCAGCATTTT.